This T cell receptor (beta chain) emerged from a study of cytomegalovirus exposure and HLA in healthy donors. Broader study findings: Several of the most significant clusters appeared linked to common viral pathogens, based on a later analysis. Of the V segments, some could not be distinguished, including TRBV6-2 and TRBV6-3, and were excluded. In vitro testing confirmed a few CMV-associated chains as specific for CMV antigens.

PCR primers comprised 60 Vbeta and 13 Jbeta primers. Sequencing was performed with immunoSEQ multiplex PCR; in TCRdb, only in-frame clones are kept and a portion is missing. The sample shows under 200,000 clones, approximately 80% of them seen only once. CDR1 and CDR2 from the germline V gene are SNHLY and FYNNEI. The V and J ends lost 6 bases and 6 bases respectively, with 12 bases between them. The CDR3 has 13 amino acids. Notes on this clone: Its antigen is as yet unknown.

Healthy bone marrow donors supplied every sample. The sequence came from a woman younger than 45 in good health and CMV-seronegative. The material sequenced was PBMCs. This rearrangement joins TRBV2 to TRBJ1-5; D is undetermined. This CDR3 is CASRGVVSQPQHF. CDR3 bases: TGTGCCAGCAGGGGAGTGGTAAGTCAGCCCCAGCATTTT.